This entry concerns a single T cell receptor (beta chain). Its antigen remains unidentified. No per-base quality is available; no much larger clone lies one base away. The receptor library was made with the immunoSEQ multiplex PCR assay. Approximately 10^5 TCR templates per sample were assayed by the deep sequencing platform. Genomic DNA extracted from sorted T cells was used for TCRbeta CDR3 sequencing. In the authors' own workflow: The R programming language was used for clonal analysis of TCRbeta CDR3 data. Alloreactive CD4+ and CD8+ clones were identified by comparing unstimulated samples to CFSE-low samples taken after the reaction. Regulatory or non-regulatory origin of alloreactive CD4+ clones was assigned by matching sequences to the sorted unstimulated Treg and non-Treg repertoires. In its TCRdb copy, this immuneACCESS table keeps in-frame sequences only and misses some clones. Where compared with another copy, unresolved V genes explain less than half of these, and the others have no known cause. The DNA gave D and trimming, while V, J and clone size come from that table. This sample is represented by roughly 93,000 clones; about 94% of them were singletons. The leading ten clones occupy 1.3% of the sample.

The sample comes from a study of siplizumab effects on memory and regulatory T cells (dated by TCRdb to about 2019). Regarding the study in general: The study looked at the effect of siplizumab, an anti-CD2 antibody, on alloreactive T-cell subsets in allogeneic mixed lymphocyte reactions made from human PBMCs.

Sorted unstimulated T cells and proliferating T cells recovered from mixed lymphocyte reactions underwent TCRbeta CDR3 sequencing. Fresh whole blood from approximately 10 HLA-typed healthy donors was used to isolate PBMCs. To map where alloreactive clones came from, CD4+ non-regulatory T cells in the unstimulated state were FACS-sorted. The investigation overall reported the following: Unstimulated naive T cells appeared to be more diverse than memory T cells, and naive cells seemed to make a substantial contribution to the alloresponse. Roughly 80-97% of proliferating CD4+ or CD8+ clones could not be assigned a naive or memory phenotype. Of the alloreactive CD4+ clones that could be mapped, the Treg-derived share averaged about 63% with siplizumab compared with about 27% in control reactions. No functional confirmation was obtained for the suppressive function of proliferating Tregs from siplizumab cultures. Because sequences below about 10^-5 frequency were poorly captured, only a minor fraction of alloreactive clones could be mapped to unstimulated subsets. The cumulative frequency of alloreactive sequences that could be traced back to unstimulated CD4+ memory T cells was significantly reduced by siplizumab.

This clonotype was sampled from a human donor in good health. Sequencing was done on a sample of non-Treg CD4+ T cells sorted from blood. The sample's cell subset or site, from its label and the paper: FACS-sorted unstimulated CD4+ non-regulatory T cells.

The DNA sequence is TGTGCCAGCAGCTTGGGGGGGGCAGAGACCCAGTACTTC. Its protein product is CASSLGGAETQYF. Rearrangement joined TRBV5-8 to TRBJ2-5; the D gene is perhaps TRBD1 or TRBD2, each of them matching over 6 bases. Taken from the germline V gene, the CDR1 and CDR2 loops are SGHTS and YDEGEE. At the junction V is shortened by 0 bases and J by 4 bases, with 7 bases in between. The CDR3, from cysteine to phenylalanine, totals 13 residues. Only the CDR3 DNA stays, 39 bases, in frame from base 1. The CDR3, completed at both ends by the reference TRBV5-8 and TRBJ2-5 genes, gives the full variable domain EAGVTQSPTHLIKTRGQQATLRCSPISGHTSVYWYQQALGLGLQFLLWYDEGEERNRGNFPPRFSGRQFPNYSSELNVNALELEDSALYLCASSLGGAETQYFGPGTRLLVL.